The T cell receptor (beta chain) under discussion was sequenced for a study of blood T cell repertoires in COVID-19. Study-level information: PBMCs, B-cell-depleted T cells, or T cells provided the cDNA or gDNA that made up the material.

Sequencing was performed with immunoSEQ multiplex PCR; in TCRdb, only in-frame clones are kept and a portion is missing. The data show some 54,000 clones, over 80% seen once. This clone was found once. This CDR3 is 13 amino acids long. The V end lost 1 base, the J end lost 7 bases, and 5 bases lay between the germline ends. Germline assignment: CDR1 MNHEY and CDR2 SVGEGT. The V and J genes are TRBV6-2 or TRBV6-3 and TRBJ1-6; D gene unclear. This sequence was found in a man between 65 and 80 years old with active COVID-19. The sequencing input was peripheral blood. The CDR3 is CASSYFSNSPLHF. In DNA, the CDR3 is TGTGCCAGCAGTTACTTCTCGAATTCACCCCTCCACTTT.